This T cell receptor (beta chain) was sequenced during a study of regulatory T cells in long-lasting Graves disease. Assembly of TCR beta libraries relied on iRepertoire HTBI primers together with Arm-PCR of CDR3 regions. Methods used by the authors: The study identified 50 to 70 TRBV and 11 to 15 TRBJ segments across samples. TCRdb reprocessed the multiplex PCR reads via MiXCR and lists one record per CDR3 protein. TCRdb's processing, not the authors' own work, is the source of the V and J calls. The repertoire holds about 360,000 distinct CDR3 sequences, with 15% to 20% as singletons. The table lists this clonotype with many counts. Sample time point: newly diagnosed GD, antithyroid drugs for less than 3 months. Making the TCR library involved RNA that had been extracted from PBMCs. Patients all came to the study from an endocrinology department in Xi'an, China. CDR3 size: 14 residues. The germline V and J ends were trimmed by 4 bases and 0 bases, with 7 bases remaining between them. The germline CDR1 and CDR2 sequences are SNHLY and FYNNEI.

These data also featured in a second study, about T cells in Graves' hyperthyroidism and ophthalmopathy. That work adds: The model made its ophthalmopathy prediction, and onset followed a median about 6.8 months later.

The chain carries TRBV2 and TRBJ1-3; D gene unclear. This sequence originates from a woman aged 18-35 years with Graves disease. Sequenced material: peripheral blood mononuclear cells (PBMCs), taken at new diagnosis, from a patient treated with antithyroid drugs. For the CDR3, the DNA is TGTGCCAGCAGTGCGGTTCTCTCTGGAAACACCATATATTTT. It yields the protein CASSAVLSGNTIYF.